This T cell receptor (beta chain) was retrieved from a study of T cell responses to AZD1222 COVID-19 vaccine. This CDR3 contains 14 residues. Germline V lookup: CDR1 SGHTS, CDR2 YDEGEE. V gave up 3 bases and J gave up 12 bases; unmatched junction bases: 8. Repertoires were generated with immunoSEQ multiplex PCR, while TCRdb's copy carries only in-frame clones and drops some. The table lists roughly 110,000 clones, 70% to 90% of them singletons. Study-level findings and limits: Baseline antibody screening turned up just a handful of seropositive AZD1222 recipients. With two AZD1222 doses given, Spike-specific TCR breadth and depth both rose. CD4 TCRs covered the whole spike, strongest at regions 160-218 and 743-854.

In regard to this clone: Its antigen is undetermined.

The sequence was obtained from an adult who received the AZD1222 COVID-19 vaccine. Material: peripheral blood, obtained 28 days after the second AZD1222 dose. The rearrangement links TRBV5-8 to TRBJ2-7, with TRBD2 identical over 14 bases. In nucleotides, the CDR3 is TGTGCCAGCAGCTCGGGACTAGCGGGGGCAACCCCGTACTTC. It specifies CASSSGLAGATPYF. Filled out from reference TRBV5-8 and TRBJ2-7, the complete variable domain reads EAGVTQSPTHLIKTRGQQATLRCSPISGHTSVYWYQQALGLGLQFLLWYDEGEERNRGNFPPRFSGRQFPNYSSELNVNALELEDSALYLCASSSGLAGATPYFGPGTRLTVT.